Presented here are 24 T cell receptor beta chains from one specimen sequenced in a study of blood T cell repertoires in COVID-19. The table came from immunoSEQ multiplex PCR; TCRdb's copy has only in-frame clones and leaves some out. Of a few hundred thousand clones listed, around 80% are singletons. What was sequenced was peripheral blood. Receptors originate from a man aged 40-50 years who had recovered from COVID-19.

The chain links TRBV27 to TRBJ2-3, with TRBD1 matching over 8 bases. The CDR3 covers 13 residues. Germline V gene data show CDR1 as MNHEY and CDR2 as SMNVEV (reference sequence). The J segment lost 4 bases and the V segment lost 6 bases, leaving 3 bases of the junction unmatched. In nucleotides, the CDR3 is TGTGCCAGCAGCCCGACAGGGGCAGATACGCAGTATTTT. It codes for CASSPTGADTQYF.

This sequence joins TRBV7-2 and TRBJ1-2; D not resolved. Germline CDR1 SGHTA, CDR2 FQGNSA. The CDR3 contains 13 residues. The V end was cut by 3 bases, the J end by 2 bases, with 7 bases between. The CDR3 nucleotides read TGTGCCAGCAGCTTTGAACAGAACTATGGCTACACCTTC. This gives the protein CASSFEQNYGYTF.

J is TRBJ2-7 and V is TRBV7-2; 8 positions agree with TRBD2. The CDR3 contains 14 residues. V lost 9 bases, J lost 5 bases, and 12 bases stayed unmatched. The V gene's germline CDR1 is SGHTA and CDR2 FQGNSA. CDR3 amino acids: CARGLGDPANEQYF. Written as DNA, the CDR3 is TGTGCCAGGGGACTAGGCGACCCGGCTAACGAGCAGTACTTC.

This rearrangement joins TRBV7-6 to TRBJ2-7; 11 bases line up with TRBD1. Trimming cost V 5 bases and J 2 bases; bases outside gene matches: 5. CDR1 and CDR2 from the germline V gene are SGHVS and FNYEAQ. The CDR3 totals 15 residues. The CDR3 here is CASSPGQGGTYEQYF. The CDR3 DNA is TGTGCCAGCAGCCCGGGACAGGGGGGTACCTACGAGCAGTACTTC.

The chain links TRBV4-3 to TRBJ1-2, with unresolved D. Germline-derived CDR1 and CDR2 are LGHNA and YSLEER. This CDR3 spans 15 amino acids. V dropped 0 bases and J dropped 4 bases, with 12 bases sitting between them. CDR3 amino acids: CASSQDLGRVYGYTF. The CDR3 DNA is TGCGCCAGCAGCCAAGATCTTGGGCGGGTCTATGGCTACACCTTC.

The V call is TRBV19, the J call TRBJ2-7; D may be TRBD1 (6 bases). Germline assignment: CDR1 LNHDA and CDR2 SQIVND (reference sequence). Between the trimmed V and J ends, which lost 10 bases and 2 bases, there was a span of 21 bases. The CDR3 totals 15 residues. The CDR3 coding sequence is TGTGCCAAATACCTGAACCGGGACAATGCCTACGAGCAGTACTTC. It translates to CAKYLNRDNAYEQYF.

The chain is built from TRBV2 and TRBJ2-3; TRBD2 aligns across 7 bases. The J segment lost 1 base and the V segment lost 8 bases, leaving 6 bases of the junction unmatched. Germline lookup yields CDR1 SNHLY and CDR2 FYNNEI. This CDR3 contains 14 residues. The CDR3 protein is CASSLAGGTDTQYF. The CDR3 DNA reads as TGTGCCAGCTCCCTGGCGGGGGGCACAGATACGCAGTATTTT.

The chain couples TRBV24-1 to TRBJ2-7; D is perhaps TRBD2 (5 bases). V was shortened by 5 bases and J by 3 bases, with 7 bases between the two germline ends. CDR1 and CDR2 (germline): KGHDR, SFDVKD. The CDR3 consists of 12 residues. The CDR3 nucleotides read TGTGCCACCAGTGGGAGGAACTACGAGCAGTACTTC. As protein: CATSGRNYEQYF.

V is TRBV24-1 and J is TRBJ1-1; TRBD1 matches at 7 bases. Unmatched junction bases numbered 10, after V lost 7 bases and J lost 0 bases. CDR1 and CDR2 (germline): KGHDR, SFDVKD. This CDR3 is 16 amino acids long. As DNA, the CDR3 is TGTGCCACCAGAGTGGGGACAGTCAGCATGAACACTGAAGCTTTCTTT. This translates into CATRVGTVSMNTEAFF.

A word on this clone: Other DNA sequences in the sample encode the same CDR3. The rearrangement uses TRBV3-1 (or the pseudogene TRBV3-2) and TRBJ2-5; no clear D. This CDR3 is built from 12 residues. Trimming shortened V by 0 bases and J by 5 bases, and 4 bases separated the two germline ends. CDR1 and CDR2 from the germline V gene are LGHDT and YNNKEL (reference sequence). Written as DNA, the CDR3 is TGTGCCAGCAGCCAAGATCGTGAGACCCAGTACTTC. It is translated as CASSQDRETQYF.

The chain uses TRBV4-1 and TRBJ2-2; TRBD2 is a possible D gene (6 bases). Germline assignment: CDR1 MGHRA and CDR2 YSYEKL. The CDR3 extends over 16 amino acids. The V end was cut by 4 bases, the J end by 3 bases, with 15 bases between. The CDR3: CASSLTGGSHTGELFF. The CDR3 coding sequence is TGCGCCAGCAGCCTCACAGGAGGGTCGCACACCGGGGAGCTGTTTTTT.

The rearrangement uses TRBV12-3 or TRBV12-4 and TRBJ1-2, with TRBD1 matching 7 bases. This CDR3 region has 13 residues. Trimming removed 4 bases from V and 5 bases from J; junction bases left unmatched: 4. Here the CDR3 reads CASSWDRLYGYTF. The CDR3, as DNA: TGTGCCAGCAGTTGGGACAGATTATATGGCTACACCTTC.

The chain employs TRBV18 and TRBJ1-2; the match to TRBD1 covers 10 bases. Germline CDR1 is KGHSH and CDR2 is LQKENI. V lost 6 bases and J lost 3; bases outside the gene matches: 7. This CDR3 region has 15 residues. CDR3: CASSVGQGDHYGYTF. DNA of the CDR3: TGTGCCAGCTCCGTCGGACAGGGGGATCACTATGGCTACACCTTC.

V usage is TRBV3-1 (or the pseudogene TRBV3-2) and J usage is TRBJ2-7; 8 positions match TRBD2. The length of the CDR3 is 14 residues. Germline-derived CDR1 and CDR2 are LGHDT and YNNKEL (reference sequence). V trimming: 1 base; J trimming: 2 bases; junction bases outside the gene matches: 1. CDR3 bases: TGTGCCAGCAGCCAAGCCGGGGGGGCCTACGAGCAGTACTTC. Protein sequence: CASSQAGGAYEQYF.

The chain combines TRBV6-2 or TRBV6-3 with TRBJ2-1; 10 positions agree with TRBD2. This CDR3 contains 14 residues. Trimming removed 4 bases from V and 8 bases from J; junction bases left unmatched: 5. The germline gives CDR1 MNHEY, CDR2 SVGEGT. Here the CDR3 reads CASSFSGGADEQFF. CDR3 DNA sequence: TGTGCCAGCAGTTTCAGCGGGGGGGCGGATGAGCAGTTCTTC.

This clone showed up just once. The CDR3 is CASSYKDTNYEQYF. The CDR3 DNA reads TGTGCCAGCAGTTATAAGGACACCAACTACGAGCAGTACTTC. V usage is TRBV6-5 and J usage is TRBJ2-7; D possibly corresponds to TRBD1 (5 bases). Germline CDR1 is MNHEY and CDR2 is SVGAGI. The CDR3 consists of 14 residues. Trimming took 3 bases from V and 3 from J, leaving 12 bases between them.

The chain links TRBV5-1 to TRBJ1-1; a possible D gene is TRBD1 (5 bases). Trimming pared 4 bases from V and 1 base from J, leaving 11 bases between. This CDR3 has 14 amino acids. Per germline, CDR1 SGHRS and CDR2 YFSETQ. The CDR3 is CASSTRQQNTEAFF. The CDR3 region has the DNA TGCGCCAGCAGCACGAGACAGCAGAACACTGAAGCTTTCTTT.

The genes are TRBV18 and TRBJ2-7; TRBD1 matches 9 bases. Germline CDR1 reads KGHSH; CDR2 reads LQKENI. V lost 10 bases and J lost 0; bases outside the gene matches: 4. This CDR3 contains 13 residues. CDR3 amino acids: CATGQGHSYEQYF. CDR3 sequence (DNA): TGTGCCACCGGACAGGGGCACTCCTACGAGCAGTACTTC. The full variable domain, with the rest looked up from reference TRBV18 and TRBJ2-7, is NAGVMQNPRHLVRRRGQEARLRCSPMKGHSHVYWYRQLPEEGLKFMVYLQKENIIDESGMPKERFSAEFPKEGPSILRIQQVVRGDSAAYFCATGQGHSYEQYFGPGTRLTVT.

This clone appeared a single time. The rearrangement uses TRBV6-5 and TRBJ1-4; D unresolved. CDR1 MNHEY and CDR2 SVGAGI come from the germline V gene. This CDR3 has 16 amino acids. V was clipped by 1 base and J by 0 bases, with 9 bases between them. Here the CDR3 reads CASSYLRETTNEKLFF. The CDR3 DNA reads as TGTGCCAGCAGTTACTTGCGGGAAACAACTAATGAAAAACTGTTTTTT.

The chain links TRBV5-5 to TRBJ2-7, with 7 bases aligning to TRBD2. This CDR3 comprises 15 residues. From germline, CDR1 is SGHKS and CDR2 YYEKEE (reference sequence). The trim removed 0 bases at V and 3 bases at J, leaving 6 bases unmatched. CDR3: CASSLAYGGDYEQYF. The CDR3 DNA is TGTGCCAGCAGCTTGGCGTATGGGGGGGACTACGAGCAGTACTTC.

This rearrangement joins TRBV2 to TRBJ2-3, with TRBD1 identical over 9 bases. Germline lookup yields CDR1 SNHLY and CDR2 FYNNEI. The CDR3 runs 14 residues. The junction had 7 bases not matched to a gene; V was cut back by 8 bases and J by 4 bases. In DNA form, the CDR3 reads TGTGCCAGCGCATTGGGACAGGGCTCAGATACGCAGTATTTT. Translated, it gives CASALGQGSDTQYF.

The CDR3 is CSVTPTGGNYGYTF. The CDR3 bases are TGCAGCGTCACCCCGACAGGAGGAAACTATGGCTACACCTTC. J is TRBJ1-2 and V is TRBV29-1; D may be TRBD1 (6 bases). From germline, CDR1 is SQVTM and CDR2 ANQGSEA. V lost 6 bases, J lost 2 bases, and 16 bases lay in between. The CDR3 spans 14 residues.

The chain recombines TRBV5-5 with TRBJ2-7, with D maybe TRBD2 (6 bases). Germline V gives CDR1 SGHKS, CDR2 YYEKEE (reference sequence). The CDR3 runs 16 residues. V lost 0 bases and J 3 bases, leaving 16 bases between the germline ends. CDR3 sequence reads: CASSLAISGRNYEQYF. The CDR3 DNA is TGTGCCAGCAGCTTGGCCATCTCAGGGAGGAACTACGAGCAGTACTTC.

The CDR3 region has the DNA TGTGCCAGCAGTGCTCTGAGGGGACTAGCGGGAGAATGGGGCACCGGGGAGCTGTTTTTT. Translating gives CASSALRGLAGEWGTGELFF. The V gene is TRBV28, the J gene TRBJ2-2; 14 bases fit TRBD2. From germline, CDR1 is MDHEN and CDR2 SYDVKM. CDR3 length equals 20 residues. Unmatched junction bases numbered 15, after V lost 5 bases and J lost 4 bases.